This is a list of T cell receptor beta chains from one sample in a study of a mutant IDH1 vaccine in newly diagnosed glioma. Their cognate antigens are unknown. Only in-frame clones appear in the TCRdb table, and some are missing; sequencing was by immunoSEQ multiplex PCR. The sample has 50,000 or so clones, 84% seen once; the top ten hold 7.4%. The sequencing here drew on PBMCs, taken from a glioma patient whose treatment included an IDH1 peptide vaccine. The receptor source for this set is a woman aged 50 to 65 with glioma. The CDR3 runs from the conserved cysteine through the conserved F or W. Fields, in order: D gene, clone size, J gene, V gene, CDR3 DNA, CDR3 protein. The D gene is left open where the match is weak. The size field is filled for only some rows; it gives once, few, many or a size class.

-,-,TRBJ2-3,TRBV27,TGTGCCAGCCGCGCCTCCGGGCCGCGGACAGATACGCAGTATTTT,CASRASGPRTDTQYF
-,-,TRBJ1-3,TRBV6-1,TGTGCCAGCAGGTCGGGGGGTGCAAACACCATATATTTT,CASRSGGANTIYF
-,-,TRBJ1-5,TRBV16,TGTGCCAGCAGTCACGCGGGGTCTAGCAATCAGCCCCAGCATTTT,CASSHAGSSNQPQHF
TRBD2,few,TRBJ2-1,TRBV19,TGTGCCAGTAGTATAAGCCACTGGGGGGGCAATGAGCAGTTCTTC,CASSISHWGGNEQFF
-,-,TRBJ2-7,TRBV11-2,TGTGCCAGCAGCTTCTCGGACAGCTCGAGAGTTCCCTACGAGCAGTACTTC,CASSFSDSSRVPYEQYF
TRBD2,-,TRBJ2-5,TRBV7-9,TGTGCCAGCAGCTTATTAGGACTAGCGGGTTCACAAGAGACCCAGTACTTC,CASSLLGLAGSQETQYF
TRBD1,-,TRBJ1-1,TRBV10-3,TGTGCCGCACGGGACAGGGTGAACACTGAAGCTTTCTTT,CAARDRVNTEAFF
TRBD2,-,TRBJ2-3,TRBV7-2,TGTGCCAGCAGCCCAAGCGGGGGCACAGATACGCAGTATTTT,CASSPSGGTDTQYF
-,-,TRBJ1-3,TRBV5-4,TGTGCCAGCGGCCCTCAGTTGGGAGGAAACACCATATATTTT,CASGPQLGGNTIYF
-,-,TRBJ2-2,TRBV30,TGTGCCTGGAGCCTCACCGGGGAGCTGTTTTTT,CAWSLTGELFF
TRBD1,-,TRBJ2-2,TRBV27,TGTGCCAGCACCGCAGACAGGGGTAGTTACACCGGGGAGCTGTTTTTT,CASTADRGSYTGELFF
-,-,TRBJ1-6,TRBV5-1,TGCGCCAGCAGCTTGAAGGGCGGCTCCTATAATTCACCCCTCCACTTT,CASSLKGGSYNSPLHF
-,-,TRBJ2-5,TRBV6-1,TGTGCCAGCATTCGAAGGGAATGGGAACAAGAGACCCAGTACTTC,CASIRREWEQETQYF
-,once,TRBJ1-1,TRBV5-1,TGCGCCAGCAGCCCCGGCACAGGAAGGAACACTGAAGCTTTCTTT,CASSPGTGRNTEAFF
-,-,TRBJ1-5,TRBV29-1,TGCAGCGTTGCCTATAGCAATCAGCCCCAGCATTTT,CSVAYSNQPQHF
-,once,TRBJ1-1,TRBV18,TGTGCCAGCTCACCACGGGGGAACACTGAAGCTTTCTTT,CASSPRGNTEAFF
-,-,TRBJ1-2,TRBV27,TGTGCCAGCAGTTTGCAAGGAGACTATGGCTACACCTTC,CASSLQGDYGYTF
TRBD2,-,TRBJ2-7,TRBV6-5,TGTGCCAGCAACCGGGGGGACGAGCAGTACTTC,CASNRGDEQYF
TRBD1,-,TRBJ1-5,TRBV9,TGTGCCAGCAGCGTAGAAGGCAGACAGGGTCAGCCCCAGCATTTT,CASSVEGRQGQPQHF
-,-,TRBJ2-2,TRBV7-9,TGTGCCAGCAGCTTACCAGGACCCGGGGAGCTGTTTTTT,CASSLPGPGELFF
-,few,TRBJ1-1,TRBV2,TGTGCCAGCAGTGAAGACAGGGAAGGGACTGAAGCTTTCTTT,CASSEDREGTEAFF
-,-,TRBJ1-4,TRBV6-5,TGTGCCAGCAGGCTTACAGGGCGAGCTAATGAAAAACTGTTTTTT,CASRLTGRANEKLFF
-,-,TRBJ1-1,TRBV18,TGTGCCAGCTCCATAGATGTAAACACTGAAGCTTTCTTT,CASSIDVNTEAFF
-,-,TRBJ2-7,TRBV6-1,TGTGCCAGCAGCGAGCGGACTCTCGTGGGGAACGAGCAGTACTTC,CASSERTLVGNEQYF
-,-,TRBJ1-2,TRBV5-1,TGCGCCAGCAGCTTGGAGCTCCCAGATCGTGGCTACACCTTC,CASSLELPDRGYTF
-,-,TRBJ1-1,TRBV18,TGTGCCAGCTCTCGAGACCGGAACACTGAAGCTTTCTTT,CASSRDRNTEAFF
-,-,TRBJ1-6,TRBV5-5,TGTGCCAGCAGCTCCCGCGCGGATGCTAATTCACCCCTCCACTTT,CASSSRADANSPLHF